A selection of T cell receptor beta chains follows, all from one sample in a study of T cells in Graves' hyperthyroidism and ophthalmopathy. TCRdb analysed the multiplex PCR reads with MiXCR anew, one entry per CDR3 protein. Of 600,000 to 650,000 distinct CDR3 sequences listed, about 17% are singletons. Input material: blood. The receptors originated from a woman under 40 with Graves' hyperthyroidism. Each CDR3 is given with its conserved first and last residue. Size tells how often a clone was seen (once, few, many) or the class of an expanded clone, and some rows leave it out.

V gene	clone size	J gene	CDR3 protein
TRBV19	NA	TRBJ2-5	CASNRGRETQYF
TRBV12-3/TRBV12-4	many	TRBJ2-3	CASRPSGTDTQYF
TRBV3-1	many	TRBJ1-3	CASKLGQFSGNTIYF
TRBV10-3	many	TRBJ2-7	CAISDSRGQNEQYF
TRBV9	few	TRBJ2-1	CASSAEEAGGIDEQFF
TRBV27	NA	TRBJ1-1	CASSQTGPDTEAFF
TRBV5-1	NA	TRBJ2-7	CASSLDLFSGGNYEQYF
TRBV7-2	many	TRBJ2-3	CASSLDEDTQYF
TRBV7-3	many	TRBJ2-3	CASSPTGLPSTDTQYF
TRBV7-9	many	TRBJ2-7	CASSQTPGHEQYF
TRBV12-3/TRBV12-4	many	TRBJ2-2	CASSFGAGELFF
TRBV27	many	TRBJ1-2	CASNDDQGRGGYTF
TRBV7-2	many	TRBJ2-1	CASRPSGQLYNEQFF
TRBV28	many	TRBJ1-1	CASGQGLNTEAFF
TRBV29-1	many	TRBJ1-2	CSVVTALGGYTF
TRBV3-1	many	TRBJ2-7	CASSLLLLGKNEQYF
TRBV28	NA	TRBJ1-1	CASSLFEKLEAFF
TRBV11-2	many	TRBJ2-7	CASSRKTSGGYEQYF
TRBV2	many	TRBJ2-1	CASSEALGTVLRNEQFF
TRBV7-8	many	TRBJ1-1	CASIGQSEAFF
TRBV7-6	few	TRBJ2-1	CASSPDWRVDNEQFF
TRBV7-9	NA	TRBJ1-1	CASSLGWQGNKNTEAFF
TRBV5-5	many	TRBJ1-2	CASSRLQDFGGYTF
TRBV7-3	NA	TRBJ2-2	CASSASASENTGELFF
TRBV7-2	few	TRBJ2-7	CASSLGGRELGEQYF
TRBV28	many	TRBJ2-3	CASSLAGGIDTQYF
TRBV6-2/TRBV6-3	many	TRBJ2-7	CASSYLYHLAGGSYEQYF
TRBV7-9	NA	TRBJ2-7	CASSFGTSFNEQYF
TRBV20-1	many	TRBJ2-7	CSGTRSTTYEQYF
TRBV6-2/TRBV6-3	few	TRBJ1-1	CASSYALGGTEAFF